These 6 T cell receptor beta chains came from one sample sequenced in a study of T-cell memory formation after mild COVID-19. From the 5' RACE reads, TCRdb called clonotypes with MiXCR, one entry per CDR3 protein. Found here are just over 300,000 distinct CDR3 sequences, less than 20% of them singletons; the top ten hold 20% to 25%. The source material was PBMCs or a T cell subset sorted from them (not recorded which). The receptors derive from a young man who had mild COVID-19 (a few samples of this study predate the infection). Cell type and time point are not known.

This chain joins TRBV9 and TRBJ1-5, with D unclear. CDR3 length equals 16 residues. The V gene's germline CDR1 is SGDLS and CDR2 YYNGEE. V was shortened by 10 bases and J by 1 base, with 21 bases between the two germline ends. DNA of the CDR3: TGTGCCGCCGAAATTCAACTCGGGGTAAGCAATCAGCCCCAGCATTTT. This encodes CAAEIQLGVSNQPQHF.

There are a few counts of this clonotype. V and J are TRBV7-2 and TRBJ2-3, with TRBD2 matching over 9 bases. This CDR3 has 19 residues. With V trimmed by 5 bases and J by 1 base, 16 bases remained unmatched. From germline, CDR1 is SGHTA and CDR2 FQGNSA. For the CDR3, the DNA is TGTGCCAGCAGCCCTTCAACGGCAAGAGTAGCGGGGGGCACAGATACGCAGTATTTT. This encodes CASSPSTARVAGGTDTQYF.

This clonotype has more than one count but fewer than ten. V gene TRBV5-1 combines with J gene TRBJ2-5; possible D gene TRBD2, 5 bases. The germline V gene has CDR1 SGHRS and CDR2 YFSETQ. This CDR3 is 15 amino acids long. Between the trimmed V and J ends, which lost 0 bases and 1 base, there was a span of 10 bases. CDR3 in DNA: TGCGCCAGCAGCTTGGGAGACTACATCCAAGAGACCCAGTACTTC. Encoded protein: CASSLGDYIQETQYF.

There are a few counts of this clonotype. The rearrangement links TRBV9 to TRBJ2-1; 7 nucleotides agree with TRBD2. The CDR3 runs 16 residues. The ends lost 0 bases at V and 1 base at J; junction bases unmatched: 4. CDR1 is SGDLS and CDR2 is YYNGEE in the germline V gene. The CDR3 loop reads CASSVGLAESYNEQFF. CDR3 DNA: TGTGCCAGCAGCGTAGGCCTAGCGGAGTCCTACAATGAGCAGTTCTTC.

The gene calls are TRBV6-5 and TRBJ2-3; D is undetermined. V was pared by 0 bases and J by 5 bases, with 6 bases between. Germline CDR1 and CDR2: MNHEY and SVGAGI. This CDR3 is 13 amino acids long. As DNA, the CDR3 is TGTGCCAGCAGTTACTCGGTAGGAGATACGCAGTATTTT. This translates into CASSYSVGDTQYF.

The chain has TRBV6-1 and TRBJ2-3; 7 bases fit TRBD2. V trimming: 3 bases; J trimming: 3 bases; junction bases outside the gene matches: 9. In germline, CDR1 is MNHNS, CDR2 SASEGT. CDR3 length equals 16 residues. The CDR3 protein is CASSEVGGGRTDTQYF. The CDR3 nucleotides are TGTGCCAGCAGTGAGGTTGGCGGGGGAAGGACAGATACGCAGTATTTT.